The entry below gives a single TCR beta chain sequence along with its context. TCRdb's table, derived via immunoSEQ multiplex PCR, lists solely in-frame clones and lacks some. The top ten clones hold about 4.2% of a sample with approximately 300,000 clones, around nine tenths of them seen once. These data come from a study of blood T cell repertoires in COVID-19. In the study overall: The study drew acute and convalescent COVID-19 samples from the United States, Italy and Spain.

Participant-given clinical history determined each cohort assignment. Someone with COVID-19 had been met by exposed participants within 2 weeks before study entry. This receptor was taken from a woman aged 30 to 39 who had been exposed to COVID-19. The sequencing input was PBMCs or T cells enriched from blood (not recorded which).

The CDR3 here is CASSQSPDWGLRTGELFF. Here the CDR3 DNA reads TGCGCCAGCAGCCAAAGCCCGGACTGGGGTTTGCGGACCGGGGAGCTGTTTTTT. The gene calls are TRBV4-1 and TRBJ2-2; a weak D match, TRBD2 (5 bases). The CDR3 contains 18 residues. With 2 bases removed from V and 5 bases from J, the gap between germline ends came to 21 bases. Germline V gene lookup returns CDR1 MGHRA and CDR2 YSYEKL.